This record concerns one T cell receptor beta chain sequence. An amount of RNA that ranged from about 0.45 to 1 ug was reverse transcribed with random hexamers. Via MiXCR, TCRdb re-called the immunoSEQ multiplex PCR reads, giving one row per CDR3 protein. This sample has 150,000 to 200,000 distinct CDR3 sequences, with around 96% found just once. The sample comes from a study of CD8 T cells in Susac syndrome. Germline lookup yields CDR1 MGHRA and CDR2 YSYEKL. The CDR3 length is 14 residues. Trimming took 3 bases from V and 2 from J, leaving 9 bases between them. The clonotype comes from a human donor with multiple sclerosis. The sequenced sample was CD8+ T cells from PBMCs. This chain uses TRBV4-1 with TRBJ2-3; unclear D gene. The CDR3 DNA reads TGCGCCAGCAGCCAGGTGGCGGACACAGATACGCAGTATTTT. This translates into CASSQVADTDTQYF.